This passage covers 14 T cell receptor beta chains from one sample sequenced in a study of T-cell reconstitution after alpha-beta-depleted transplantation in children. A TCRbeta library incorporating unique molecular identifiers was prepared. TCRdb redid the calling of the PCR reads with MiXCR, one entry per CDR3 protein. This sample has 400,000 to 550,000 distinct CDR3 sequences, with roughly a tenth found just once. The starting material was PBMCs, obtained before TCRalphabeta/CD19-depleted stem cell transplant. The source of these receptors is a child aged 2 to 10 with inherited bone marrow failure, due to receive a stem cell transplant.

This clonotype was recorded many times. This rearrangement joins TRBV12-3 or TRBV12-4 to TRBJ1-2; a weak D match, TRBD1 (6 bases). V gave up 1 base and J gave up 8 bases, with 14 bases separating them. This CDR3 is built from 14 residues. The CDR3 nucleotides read TGTGCCAGCAGTTTAGAACAGGGATGGCGAGGCTACACCTTC. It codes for CASSLEQGWRGYTF.

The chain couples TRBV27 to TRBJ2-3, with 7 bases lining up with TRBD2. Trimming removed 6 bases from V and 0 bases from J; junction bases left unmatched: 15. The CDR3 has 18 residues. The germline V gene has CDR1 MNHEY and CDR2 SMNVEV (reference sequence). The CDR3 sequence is CASSPPRGGTASTDTQYF. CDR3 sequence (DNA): TGTGCCAGCAGCCCACCGAGGGGAGGGACGGCTAGCACAGATACGCAGTATTTT.

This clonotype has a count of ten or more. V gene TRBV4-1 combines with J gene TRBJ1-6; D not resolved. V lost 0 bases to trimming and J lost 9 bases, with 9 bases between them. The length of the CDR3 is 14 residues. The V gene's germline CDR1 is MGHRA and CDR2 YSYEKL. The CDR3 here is CASSQDRWGSPLHF. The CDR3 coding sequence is TGCGCCAGCAGCCAAGATCGATGGGGTTCACCCCTCCACTTT.

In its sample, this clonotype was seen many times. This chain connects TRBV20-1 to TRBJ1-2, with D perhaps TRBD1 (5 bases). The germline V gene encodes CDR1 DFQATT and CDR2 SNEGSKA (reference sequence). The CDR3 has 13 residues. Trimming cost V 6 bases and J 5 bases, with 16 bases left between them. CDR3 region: CSARDFRGYGYTF. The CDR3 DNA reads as TGCAGTGCGCGGGACTTTAGAGGGTATGGCTACACCTTC.

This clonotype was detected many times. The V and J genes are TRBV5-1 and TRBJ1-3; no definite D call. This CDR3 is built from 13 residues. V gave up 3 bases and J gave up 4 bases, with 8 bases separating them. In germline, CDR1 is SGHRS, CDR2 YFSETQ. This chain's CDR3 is CASSWAMGNTIYF. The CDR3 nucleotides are TGCGCCAGCAGCTGGGCTATGGGAAACACCATATATTTT.

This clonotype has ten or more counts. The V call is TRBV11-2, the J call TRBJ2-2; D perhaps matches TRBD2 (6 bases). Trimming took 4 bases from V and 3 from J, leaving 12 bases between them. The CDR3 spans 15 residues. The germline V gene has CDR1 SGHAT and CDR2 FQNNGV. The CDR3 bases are TGTGCCAGCAGCTCCCGGGACTGGGACACCGGGGAGCTGTTTTTT. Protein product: CASSSRDWDTGELFF.

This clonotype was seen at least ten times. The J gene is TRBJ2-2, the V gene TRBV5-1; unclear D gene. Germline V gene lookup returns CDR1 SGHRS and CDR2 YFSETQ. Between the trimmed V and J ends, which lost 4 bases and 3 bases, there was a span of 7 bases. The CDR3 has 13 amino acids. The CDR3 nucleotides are TGCGCCAGCAGCCCGCAGGACACCGGGGAGCTGTTTTTT. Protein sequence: CASSPQDTGELFF.

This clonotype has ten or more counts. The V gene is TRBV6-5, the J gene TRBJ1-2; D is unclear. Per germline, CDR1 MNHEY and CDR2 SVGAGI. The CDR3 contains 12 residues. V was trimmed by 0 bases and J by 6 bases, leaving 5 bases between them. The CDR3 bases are TGTGCCAGCAGTTACTCGGGTGATGGCTACACCTTC. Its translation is CASSYSGDGYTF.

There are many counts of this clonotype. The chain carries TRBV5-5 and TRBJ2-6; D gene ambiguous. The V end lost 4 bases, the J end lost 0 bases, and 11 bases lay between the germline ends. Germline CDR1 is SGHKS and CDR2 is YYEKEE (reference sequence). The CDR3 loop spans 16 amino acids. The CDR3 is CASSPGRTSGANVLTF. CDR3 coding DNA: TGTGCCAGCAGCCCCGGACGGACCTCTGGGGCCAACGTCCTGACTTTC. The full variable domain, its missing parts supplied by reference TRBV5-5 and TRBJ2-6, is DAGVTQSPTHLIKTRGQQVTLRCSPISGHKSVSWYQQVLGQGPQFIFQYYEKEERGRGNFPDRFSARQFPNYSSELNVNALLLGDSALYLCASSPGRTSGANVLTFGAGSRLTVL.

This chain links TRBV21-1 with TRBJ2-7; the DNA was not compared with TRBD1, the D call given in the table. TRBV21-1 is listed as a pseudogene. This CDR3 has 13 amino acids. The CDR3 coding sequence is TGTGCCAGCCCCCAACTTCCCGCCTACGAGCAGTACTTC. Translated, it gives CASPQLPAYEQYF.

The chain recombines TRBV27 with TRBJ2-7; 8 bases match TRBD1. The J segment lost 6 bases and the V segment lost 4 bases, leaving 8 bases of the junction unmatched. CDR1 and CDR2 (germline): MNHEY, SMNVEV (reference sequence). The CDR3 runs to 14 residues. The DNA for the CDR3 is TGTGCCAGCAGTTCAAGACAGGGGTTCTGCGAGCAGTACTTC. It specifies CASSSRQGFCEQYF.

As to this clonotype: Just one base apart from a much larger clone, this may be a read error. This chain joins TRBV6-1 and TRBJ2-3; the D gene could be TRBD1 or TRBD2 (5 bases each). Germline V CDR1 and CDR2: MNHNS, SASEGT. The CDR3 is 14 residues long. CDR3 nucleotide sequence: TGTGCCAGCACCCTCCCAGGGACCACAGATTCGCAGTATTTT. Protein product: CASTLPGTTDSQYF.

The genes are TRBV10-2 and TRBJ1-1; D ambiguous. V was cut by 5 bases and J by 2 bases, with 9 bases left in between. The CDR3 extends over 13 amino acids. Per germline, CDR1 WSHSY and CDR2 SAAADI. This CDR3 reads CASSLQPNTEAFF. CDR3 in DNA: TGCGCCAGCAGTTTACAGCCTAACACTGAAGCTTTCTTT.

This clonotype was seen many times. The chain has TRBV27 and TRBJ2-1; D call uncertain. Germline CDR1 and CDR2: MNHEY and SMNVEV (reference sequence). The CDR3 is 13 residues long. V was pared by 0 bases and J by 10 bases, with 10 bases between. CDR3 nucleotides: TGTGCCAGCAGTTTATCGAAACTCTCCGAGCAGTTCTTC. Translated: CASSLSKLSEQFF.